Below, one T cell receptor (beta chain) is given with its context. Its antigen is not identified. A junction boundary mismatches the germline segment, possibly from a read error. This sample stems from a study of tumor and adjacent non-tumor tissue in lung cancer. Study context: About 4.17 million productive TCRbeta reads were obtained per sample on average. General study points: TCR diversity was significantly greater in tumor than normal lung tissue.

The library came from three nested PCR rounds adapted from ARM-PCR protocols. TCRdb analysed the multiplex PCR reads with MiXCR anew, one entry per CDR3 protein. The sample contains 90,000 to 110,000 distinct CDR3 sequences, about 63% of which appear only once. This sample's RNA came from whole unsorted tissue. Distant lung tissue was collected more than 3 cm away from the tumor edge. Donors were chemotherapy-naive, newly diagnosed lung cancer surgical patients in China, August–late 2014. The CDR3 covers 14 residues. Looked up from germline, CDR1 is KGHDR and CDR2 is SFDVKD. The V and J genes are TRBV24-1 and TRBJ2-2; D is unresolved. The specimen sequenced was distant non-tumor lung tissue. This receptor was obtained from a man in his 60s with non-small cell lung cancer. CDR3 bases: TGTGCCACCAGTGATTCTTCTAACACCTGGGAGCTGTTTTTT. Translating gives CATSDSSNTWELFF.